These 11 T cell receptor beta chains were all obtained from the same sample, sequenced in a study of T cells in Graves' hyperthyroidism and ophthalmopathy. Authors of the study amplified TCR beta CDR3 regions from RNA transcripts. The HTBI primer set was used in a first-round RT-PCR of the TCR CDR3. TCRdb reprocessed the multiplex PCR reads via MiXCR and lists one record per CDR3 protein. The sample consists of about 770,000 distinct CDR3 sequences, around 20% of them appearing once. The specimen sequenced was blood. These receptor sequences come from a woman between 50 and 59 years old with Graves' hyperthyroidism that later progressed to Graves' ophthalmopathy.

This clonotype was detected only once. A much more abundant neighbour one base away suggests this may be a read error. This chain links TRBV13 with TRBJ2-7; weak D call: TRBD1 (6 bases). The length of the CDR3 is 12 residues. The V end was cut by 8 bases, the J end by 5 bases, with 13 bases between. Germline V gene data show CDR1 as PRHDT and CDR2 as FYEKMQ (reference sequence). CDR3 region: CASATGMDEQYF. The CDR3 nucleotides are TGTGCCAGCGCAACAGGGATGGACGAGCAGTACTTC.

The chain is built from TRBV20-1 and TRBJ1-2; 9 nucleotides line up with TRBD1. After removal of 3 bases from V and 3 bases from J, the junction contained 5 bases not matched to a gene. The germline CDR1 and CDR2 sequences are DFQATT and SNEGSKA (reference sequence). There are 14 residues in the CDR3. The CDR3 nucleotides are TGCAGTGCTAGTACGGGACAGGGATACTATGGCTACACCTTC. Translation gives CSASTGQGYYGYTF.

The chain links TRBV5-1 to TRBJ1-1; TRBD1 matches at 7 bases. From germline, CDR1 is SGHRS and CDR2 YFSETQ. There are 15 residues in the CDR3. Trimming took 7 bases from V and 3 from J; bases not matched to a gene: 12. Written as DNA, the CDR3 is TGCGCCAGCTGCAGGGGGGGGGGGCTCGACACTGAAGCTTTCTTT. Translated: CASCRGGGLDTEAFF. Based on the CDR3 plus reference TRBV5-1 and TRBJ1-1, the full variable domain is KAGVTQTPRYLIKTRGQQVTLSCSPISGHRSVSWYQQTPGQGLQFLFEYFSETQRNKGNFPGRFSGRQFSNSRSEMNVSTLELGDSALYLCASCRGGGLDTEAFFGQGTRLTVV.

This clonotype was counted only a few times. This chain connects TRBV7-8 to TRBJ2-7, with D uncertain. CDR3 length: 16 residues. Looked up from germline, CDR1 is SGHVS and CDR2 is FQNEAQ. V gave up 1 base and J gave up 2 bases, with 15 bases separating them. The CDR3 bases are TGTGCCAGCAGCTTAGTCTCCGGCGCAAGAGCCTACGAGCAGTACTTC. Encoded protein: CASSLVSGARAYEQYF.

In this sample, this clonotype turned up many times. The V gene is TRBV3-1, the J gene TRBJ2-1, with D unresolved. Germline loops: CDR1 LGHDT, CDR2 YNNKEL (reference sequence). V dropped 4 bases and J dropped 1 base, with 17 bases sitting between them. CDR3 length equals 17 residues. The CDR3 DNA is TGTGCCAGCAGCCCCAACGACGCGGATTTTTCCTACAATGAGCAGTTCTTC. Its protein is CASSPNDADFSYNEQFF.

This clonotype has ten or more counts. The V gene is TRBV2, the J gene TRBJ2-5; no definite D call. CDR3 length: 16 amino acids. V dropped 7 bases and J dropped 5 bases, with 23 bases sitting between them. Per the germline V gene, CDR1 is SNHLY and CDR2 is FYNNEI. The CDR3 DNA reads TGTGCCAGCACATCCTATAAGGATCCCCTTGGGGAGACCCAGTACTTC. It codes for CASTSYKDPLGETQYF.

Only a few counts were recorded for this clonotype. Written as DNA, the CDR3 is TGCAGCGTTGAGCGGGGGGGCCAAGATACGCAGTATTTT. It translates to CSVERGGQDTQYF. The chain carries TRBV29-1 and TRBJ2-3; 9 nucleotides line up with TRBD2. CDR1 and CDR2 from the germline V gene are SQVTM and ANQGSEA. This CDR3 region has 13 residues. Unmatched junction bases numbered 3, after V lost 3 bases and J lost 5 bases.

This chain links TRBV30 with TRBJ1-2; D unclear. The CDR3 extends over 12 amino acids. The germline CDR1 and CDR2 sequences are GTSNPN and SVGIG (reference sequence). The V and J ends lost 0 bases and 5 bases respectively, with 7 bases between them. This CDR3 reads CAWSVAVYGYTF. The CDR3 DNA sequence: TGTGCCTGGAGTGTGGCCGTTTATGGCTACACCTTC.

Remarks on this clonotype: A single base separates this from a much larger clone, so it may be a read error. The chain links TRBV7-9 to TRBJ2-7; D tentatively fits TRBD1 or TRBD2 (6 bases each). The CDR3 totals 14 residues. Germline loops: CDR1 SEHNR, CDR2 FQNEAQ (reference sequence). CDR3 region: CANSLVRGHNEQYF. The CDR3 DNA reads TGTGCCAACAGCTTAGTTCGGGGGCACAACGAGCAGTACTTC.

This chain links TRBV20-1 with TRBJ2-3, with D perhaps given as TRBD1 or TRBD2 (6 bases each). The CDR3 totals 15 residues. V was shortened by 8 bases and J by 6 bases, with 24 bases between the two germline ends. In germline, CDR1 is DFQATT, CDR2 SNEGSKA (reference sequence). CDR3 coding DNA: TGCAGTAGCCCCTTGAGGGGGACCCTAGCGGATACGCAGTATTTT. Its protein product is CSSPLRGTLADTQYF.

In this sample, this clonotype turned up a few times. The CDR3 DNA sequence: TGTGCCAGCGCTCCGCGGGGTGGGACAGATACGCAGTATTTT. This sequence encodes CASAPRGGTDTQYF. The rearrangement uses TRBV6-1 and TRBJ2-3; D possibly corresponds to TRBD2 (6 bases). This CDR3 comprises 14 residues. Trimming pared 8 bases from V and 3 bases from J, leaving 15 bases between. The germline gives CDR1 MNHNS, CDR2 SASEGT.